Listed below are T cell receptor beta chains from one sample, sequenced in a study of CD8+ T cells in alopecia areata. TCRdb's copy holds only in-frame clones and misses some; the assay was immunoSEQ multiplex PCR. The top ten hold around 1.2% of the sample, which has about 250,000 clones, roughly two thirds seen once. The source material was CD4+ T cells sorted from blood, sampled at week 0. These receptors were taken from a human donor with alopecia areata. CDR3s include the opening cysteine and the closing phenylalanine or tryptophan. The D gene is left open where the match is weak. Not every row has a clone size; where given, it reads once, few, many or a size class.

j_call v_call clone_size d_call cdr3_nt cdr3_aa
TRBJ2-4 TRBV7-8 NA NA TGTGCCAGCAGCTTGGCAGAAAACATTCAGTACTTC CASSLAENIQYF
TRBJ2-1 TRBV14 NA NA TGTGCCAGCAGCCAAGGGTCGGCGGGCCATGAGCAGTTCTTC CASSQGSAGHEQFF
TRBJ1-6 TRBV4-1 NA TRBD1 TGCGCCAGCAGCCAGTTGGACAGGGATGATTCACCCCTCCACTTT CASSQLDRDDSPLHF
TRBJ2-7 TRBV7-2 NA NA TGTGCCAGCAGCTTTACTGGTAGCTCCTACGAGCAGTACTTC CASSFTGSSYEQYF
TRBJ2-5 TRBV5-1 NA NA TGCGCCAGCAGCTTGGGGGTTCAAGAGACCCAGTACTTC CASSLGVQETQYF
TRBJ2-3 TRBV7-2 NA TRBD1 TGTGCCAGCAGCTTAGTCGGGACAGGGATCACAGATACGCAGTATTTT CASSLVGTGITDTQYF
TRBJ2-5 TRBV9 NA TRBD1 TGTGCCAGCAGCGCCCTACAGGGGGCCTTGGAGACCCAGTACTTC CASSALQGALETQYF
TRBJ2-3 TRBV5-1 NA NA TGCGCCAGCAAACGGGACGGCTTCACAGATACGCAGTATTTT CASKRDGFTDTQYF
TRBJ1-1 TRBV30 NA TRBD1 TGTGCCTGGAGTGAGGGACAGCCCATGAACACTGAAGCTTTCTTT CAWSEGQPMNTEAFF
TRBJ2-2 TRBV2 NA NA TGTGCCAGCAGTGATATTGGGGTTGGCACCGGGGAGCTGTTTTTT CASSDIGVGTGELFF
TRBJ2-5 TRBV9 NA NA TGTGCCAGCAGCGTAGGCGGGAAGGAGACCCAGTACTTC CASSVGGKETQYF
TRBJ2-3 TRBV30 NA TRBD2 TGTGCCTGGACCAGAAATAGCGGGGGGCCAAGGGCGCAGTATTTT CAWTRNSGGPRAQYF
TRBJ2-7 TRBV5-1 NA NA TGCGCCAGCAGCTTGGAAGCCTACGAGCAGTACTTC CASSLEAYEQYF
TRBJ2-4 TRBV30 NA NA TGTGCCTGGAGTGTCGTCAAAAACATTCAGTACTTC CAWSVVKNIQYF
TRBJ2-3 TRBV30 NA NA TGTGCCTGGAGTGTAGAGGGTAACACAGATACGCAGTATTTT CAWSVEGNTDTQYF
TRBJ1-4 TRBV30 NA TRBD1 TGTGCCTGGAGTACCGCCGGGACAGGGCATGAAAAACTGTTTTTT CAWSTAGTGHEKLFF
TRBJ2-7 TRBV6-1 few NA TGTGCCAGCAGTGCCGGCCTCGTTAGCTCCTACGAGCAGTACTTC CASSAGLVSSYEQYF
TRBJ1-1 TRBV29-1 once TRBD1 TGCAGCGTTGAGGTCGACAGGGGGGCGAGAGCTTTCTTT CSVEVDRGARAFF
TRBJ1-2 TRBV18 NA TRBD1 TGTGCCAGCTCACCGGGACAGGGGGACTATGGCTACACCTTC CASSPGQGDYGYTF
TRBJ2-7 TRBV6-5 NA NA TGTGCCAGCAGCGCCAAGACAGGCGAGCAGTACTTC CASSAKTGEQYF
TRBJ1-1 TRBV4-2 NA NA TGTGCCAGCAGCCAACCGACAGCCAACACTGAAGCTTTCTTT CASSQPTANTEAFF
TRBJ1-6 TRBV15 few NA TGTGCCACCAGCAAGGACAGCATTTATAATTCACCCCTCCACTTT CATSKDSIYNSPLHF
TRBJ1-2 TRBV30 NA NA TGTGCCTGGGACAGAGCTAACTATGGCTACACCTTC CAWDRANYGYTF
TRBJ2-1 TRBV4-1 NA NA TGCGCCAGCAGCCCCCAACAGGTGGCCTACAATGAGCAGTTCTTC CASSPQQVAYNEQFF
TRBJ2-1 TRBV6-5 NA NA TGTGCCAGCAGTTACTACGGACAGCCTTACAATGAGCAGTTCTTC CASSYYGQPYNEQFF
TRBJ1-2 TRBV5-6 NA TRBD1 TGTGCCAGCAGCTTGGGACAGGGGAGAGCGACCTATGGCTACACCTTC CASSLGQGRATYGYTF